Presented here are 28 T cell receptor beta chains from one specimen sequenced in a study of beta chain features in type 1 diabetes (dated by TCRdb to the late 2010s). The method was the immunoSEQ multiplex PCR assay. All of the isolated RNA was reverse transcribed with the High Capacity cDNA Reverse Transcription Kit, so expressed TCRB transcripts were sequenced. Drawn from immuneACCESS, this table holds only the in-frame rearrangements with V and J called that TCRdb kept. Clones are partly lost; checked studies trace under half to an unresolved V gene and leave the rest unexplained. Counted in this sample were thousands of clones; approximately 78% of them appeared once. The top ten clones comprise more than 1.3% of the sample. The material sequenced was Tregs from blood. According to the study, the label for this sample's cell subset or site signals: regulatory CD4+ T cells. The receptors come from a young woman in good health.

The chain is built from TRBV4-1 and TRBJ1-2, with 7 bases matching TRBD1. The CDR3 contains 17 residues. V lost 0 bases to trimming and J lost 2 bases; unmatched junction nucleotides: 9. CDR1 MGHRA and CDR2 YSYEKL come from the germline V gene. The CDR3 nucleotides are TGCGCCAGCAGCCAAGAAAGAACAGGGGCTCAAAACTATGGCTACACCTTC. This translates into CASSQERTGAQNYGYTF.

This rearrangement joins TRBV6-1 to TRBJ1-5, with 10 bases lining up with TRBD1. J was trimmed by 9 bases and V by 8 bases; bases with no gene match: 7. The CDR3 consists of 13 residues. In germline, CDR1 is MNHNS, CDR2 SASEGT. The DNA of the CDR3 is TGTGCCAGCGCTGGACAGGGGGATTGGCCCCAGCATTTT. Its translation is CASAGQGDWPQHF.

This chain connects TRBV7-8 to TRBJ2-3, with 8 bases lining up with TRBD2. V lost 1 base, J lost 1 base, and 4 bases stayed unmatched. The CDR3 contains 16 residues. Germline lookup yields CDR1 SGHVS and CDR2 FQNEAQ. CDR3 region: CASSLGAGGRTDTQYF. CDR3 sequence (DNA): TGTGCCAGCAGCTTAGGTGCGGGGGGTCGCACAGATACGCAGTATTTT.

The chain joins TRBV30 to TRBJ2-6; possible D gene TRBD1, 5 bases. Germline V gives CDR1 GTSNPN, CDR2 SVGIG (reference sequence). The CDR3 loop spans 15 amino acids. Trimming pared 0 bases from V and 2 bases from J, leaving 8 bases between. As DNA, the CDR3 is TGTGCCTGGAGTGTAGGGGTAGCTGGGGCCAACGTCCTGACTTTC. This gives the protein CAWSVGVAGANVLTF. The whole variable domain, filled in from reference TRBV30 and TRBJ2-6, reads SQTIHQWPATLVQPVGSPLSLECTVEGTSNPNLYWYRQAAGRGLQLLFYSVGIGQISSEVPQNLSASRPQDRQFILSSKKLLLSDSGFYLCAWSVGVAGANVLTFGAGSRLTVL.

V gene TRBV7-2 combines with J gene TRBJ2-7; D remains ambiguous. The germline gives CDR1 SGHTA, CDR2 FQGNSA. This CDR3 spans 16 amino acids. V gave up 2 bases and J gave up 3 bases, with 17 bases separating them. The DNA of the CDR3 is TGTGCCAGCAGCTTAACGGCGTCCTTGACATTCTACGAGCAGTACTTC. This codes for CASSLTASLTFYEQYF.

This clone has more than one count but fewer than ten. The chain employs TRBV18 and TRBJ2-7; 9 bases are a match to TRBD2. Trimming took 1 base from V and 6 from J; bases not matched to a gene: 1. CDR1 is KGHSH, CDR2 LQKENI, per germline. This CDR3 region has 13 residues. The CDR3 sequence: CASSPRRGGEQYF. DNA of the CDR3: TGTGCCAGCTCACCACGGCGGGGGGGCGAGCAGTACTTC. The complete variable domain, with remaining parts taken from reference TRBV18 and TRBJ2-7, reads NAGVMQNPRHLVRRRGQEARLRCSPMKGHSHVYWYRQLPEEGLKFMVYLQKENIIDESGMPKERFSAEFPKEGPSILRIQQVVRGDSAAYFCASSPRRGGEQYFGPGTRLTVT.

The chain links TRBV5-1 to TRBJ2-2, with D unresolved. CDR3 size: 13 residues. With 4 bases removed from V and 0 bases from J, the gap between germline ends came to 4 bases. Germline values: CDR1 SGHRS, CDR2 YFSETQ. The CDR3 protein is CASSRANTGELFF. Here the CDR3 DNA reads TGCGCCAGCAGCAGAGCGAACACCGGGGAGCTGTTTTTT.

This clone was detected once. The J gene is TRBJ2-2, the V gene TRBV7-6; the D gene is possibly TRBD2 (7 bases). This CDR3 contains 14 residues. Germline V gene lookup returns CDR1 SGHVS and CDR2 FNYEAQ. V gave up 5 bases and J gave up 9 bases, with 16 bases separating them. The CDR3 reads CASSRGALQRELFF. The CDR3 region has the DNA TGTGCCAGCAGCCGGGGGGCCCTTCAAAGGGAGCTGTTTTTT.

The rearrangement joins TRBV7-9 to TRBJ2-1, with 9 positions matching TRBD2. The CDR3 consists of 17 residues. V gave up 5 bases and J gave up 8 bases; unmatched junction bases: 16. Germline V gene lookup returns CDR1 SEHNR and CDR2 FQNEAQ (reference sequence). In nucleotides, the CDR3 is TGTGCCAGCAGCCTTTACATTAGGACTAGCGTAATGCATGAGCAGTTCTTC. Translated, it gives CASSLYIRTSVMHEQFF.

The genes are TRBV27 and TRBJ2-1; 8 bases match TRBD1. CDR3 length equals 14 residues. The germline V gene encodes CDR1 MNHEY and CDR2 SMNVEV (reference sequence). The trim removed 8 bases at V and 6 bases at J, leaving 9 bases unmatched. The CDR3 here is CASGGQGARNEQFF. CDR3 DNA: TGTGCCAGCGGGGGTCAGGGGGCCCGCAATGAGCAGTTCTTC.

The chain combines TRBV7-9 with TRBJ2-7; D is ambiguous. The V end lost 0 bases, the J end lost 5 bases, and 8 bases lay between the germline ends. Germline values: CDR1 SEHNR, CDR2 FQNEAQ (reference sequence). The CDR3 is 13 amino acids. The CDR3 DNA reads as TGTGCCAGCAGCTTAGCTCCCCTTCACGAGCAGTACTTC. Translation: CASSLAPLHEQYF.

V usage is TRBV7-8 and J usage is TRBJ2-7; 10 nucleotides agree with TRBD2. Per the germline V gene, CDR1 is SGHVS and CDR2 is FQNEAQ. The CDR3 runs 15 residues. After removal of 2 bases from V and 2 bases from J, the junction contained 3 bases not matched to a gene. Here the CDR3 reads CASSLTSGAAYEQYF. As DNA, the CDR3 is TGTGCCAGCAGCTTAACTAGCGGGGCTGCCTACGAGCAGTACTTC.

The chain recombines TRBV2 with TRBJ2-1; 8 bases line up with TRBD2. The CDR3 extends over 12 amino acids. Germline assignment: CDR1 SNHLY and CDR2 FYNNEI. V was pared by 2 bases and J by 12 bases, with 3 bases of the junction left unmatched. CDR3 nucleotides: TGTGCCAGCAGTGAACGGGAGGGCGCGCAGTTCTTC. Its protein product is CASSEREGAQFF.

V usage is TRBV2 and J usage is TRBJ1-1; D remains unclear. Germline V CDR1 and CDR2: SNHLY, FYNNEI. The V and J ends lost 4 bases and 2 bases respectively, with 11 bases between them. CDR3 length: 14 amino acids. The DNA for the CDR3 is TGTGCCAGCAGTGCATGGGCCTTCAACACTGAAGCTTTCTTT. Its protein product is CASSAWAFNTEAFF.

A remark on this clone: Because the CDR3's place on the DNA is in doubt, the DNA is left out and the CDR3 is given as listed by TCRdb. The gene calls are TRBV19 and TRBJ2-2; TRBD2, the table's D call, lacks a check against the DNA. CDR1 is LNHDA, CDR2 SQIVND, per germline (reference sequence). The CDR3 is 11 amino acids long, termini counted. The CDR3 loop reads CASKAPGSCFF.

CDR3 protein: CASSLGREHYGYTF. The CDR3 DNA reads TGTGCCAGCAGCTTGGGAAGGGAGCACTATGGCTACACCTTC. This rearrangement joins TRBV5-4 to TRBJ1-2; no firm D call. V gave up 0 bases and J gave up 3 bases, with 9 bases separating them. Per the germline V gene, CDR1 is SGHNT and CDR2 is YYREEE (reference sequence). The CDR3 is 14 amino acids.

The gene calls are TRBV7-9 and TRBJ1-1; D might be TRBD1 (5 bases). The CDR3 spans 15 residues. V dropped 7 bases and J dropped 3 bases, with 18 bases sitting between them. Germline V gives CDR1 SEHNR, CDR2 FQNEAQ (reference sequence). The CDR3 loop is CASNPRGGAHTEAFF. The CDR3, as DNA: TGTGCCAGCAACCCGCGTGGAGGGGCACACACTGAAGCTTTCTTT.

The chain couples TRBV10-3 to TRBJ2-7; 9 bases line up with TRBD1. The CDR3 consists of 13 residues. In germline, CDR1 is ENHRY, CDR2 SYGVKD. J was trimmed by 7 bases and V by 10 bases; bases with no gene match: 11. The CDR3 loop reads CATQGAEVFEQYF. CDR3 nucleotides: TGTGCCACACAGGGGGCCGAGGTATTTGAGCAGTACTTC.

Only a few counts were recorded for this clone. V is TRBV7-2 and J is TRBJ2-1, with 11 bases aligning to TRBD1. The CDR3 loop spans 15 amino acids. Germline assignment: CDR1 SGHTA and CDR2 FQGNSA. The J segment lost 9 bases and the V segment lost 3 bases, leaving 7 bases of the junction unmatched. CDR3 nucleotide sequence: TGTGCCAGCAGCTTGGACAGGGGGCGCCGTGGTGAGCAGTTCTTC. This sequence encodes CASSLDRGRRGEQFF.

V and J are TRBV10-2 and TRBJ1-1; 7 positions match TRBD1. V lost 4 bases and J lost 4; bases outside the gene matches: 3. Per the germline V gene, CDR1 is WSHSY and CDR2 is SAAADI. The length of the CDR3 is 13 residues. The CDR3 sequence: CASSVQGGTEAFF. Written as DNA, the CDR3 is TGCGCCAGCAGTGTGCAGGGGGGCACTGAAGCTTTCTTT.

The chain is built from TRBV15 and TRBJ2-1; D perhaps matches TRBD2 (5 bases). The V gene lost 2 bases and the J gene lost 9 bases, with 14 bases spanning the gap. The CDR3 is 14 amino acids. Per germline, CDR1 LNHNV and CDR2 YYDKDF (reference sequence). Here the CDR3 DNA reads TGTGCCACCAGCAGACATACCAGTAGCGCTGAGCAGTTCTTC. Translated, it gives CATSRHTSSAEQFF.

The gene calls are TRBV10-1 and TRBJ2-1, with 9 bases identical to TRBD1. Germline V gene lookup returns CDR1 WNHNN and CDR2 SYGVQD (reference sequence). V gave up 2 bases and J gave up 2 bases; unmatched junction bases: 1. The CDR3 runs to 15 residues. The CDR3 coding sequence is TGCGCCAGCAGTGAGGGGACAGGGACCTACAATGAGCAGTTCTTC. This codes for CASSEGTGTYNEQFF.

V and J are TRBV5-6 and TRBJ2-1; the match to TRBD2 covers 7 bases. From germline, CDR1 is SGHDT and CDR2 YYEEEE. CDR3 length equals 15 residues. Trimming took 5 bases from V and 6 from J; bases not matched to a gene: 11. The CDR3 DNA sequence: TGTGCCAGCAGGTCTTTGGGAGGGCCAGGCAATGAGCAGTTCTTC. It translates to CASRSLGGPGNEQFF.

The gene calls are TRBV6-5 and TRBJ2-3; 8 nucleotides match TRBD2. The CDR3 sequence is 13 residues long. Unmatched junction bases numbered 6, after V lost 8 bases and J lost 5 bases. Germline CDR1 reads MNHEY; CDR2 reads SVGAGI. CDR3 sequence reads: CASRRGAVDTQYF. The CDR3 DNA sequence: TGTGCCAGCCGGCGGGGGGCGGTAGATACGCAGTATTTT.

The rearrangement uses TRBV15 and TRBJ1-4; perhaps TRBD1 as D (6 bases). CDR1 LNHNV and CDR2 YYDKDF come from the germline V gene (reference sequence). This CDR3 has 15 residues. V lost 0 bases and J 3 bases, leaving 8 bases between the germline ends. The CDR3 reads CATSRDQGPNEKLFF. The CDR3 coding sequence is TGTGCCACCAGCAGAGATCAGGGGCCTAATGAAAAACTGTTTTTT. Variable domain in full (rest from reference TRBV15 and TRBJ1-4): DAMVIQNPRYQVTQFGKPVTLSCSQTLNHNVMYWYQQKSSQAPKLLFHYYDKDFNNEADTPDNFQSRRPNTSFCFLDIRSPGLGDTAMYLCATSRDQGPNEKLFFGSGTQLSVL.

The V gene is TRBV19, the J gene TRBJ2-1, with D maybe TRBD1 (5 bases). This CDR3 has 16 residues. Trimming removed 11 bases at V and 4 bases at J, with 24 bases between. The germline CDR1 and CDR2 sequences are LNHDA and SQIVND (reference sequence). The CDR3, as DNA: TGTGCCCCCCCTGGGGCCCCCAGCTGGGGTTACAATGAGCAGTTCTTC. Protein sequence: CAPPGAPSWGYNEQFF.

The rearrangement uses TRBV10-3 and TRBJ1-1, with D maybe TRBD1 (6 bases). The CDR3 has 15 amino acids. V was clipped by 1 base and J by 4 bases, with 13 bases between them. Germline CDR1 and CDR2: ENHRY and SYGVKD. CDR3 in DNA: TGTGCCATCAGTGAGTTTTTGACAGGCTCCACTGAAGCTTTCTTT. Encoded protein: CAISEFLTGSTEAFF.

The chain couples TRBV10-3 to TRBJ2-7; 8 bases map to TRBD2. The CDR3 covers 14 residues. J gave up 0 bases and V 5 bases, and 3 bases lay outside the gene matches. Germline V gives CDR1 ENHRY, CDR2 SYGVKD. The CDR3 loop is CAISQRERSYEQYF. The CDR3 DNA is TGTGCCATCAGTCAGCGGGAGCGCTCCTACGAGCAGTACTTC.